Presented here are 12 T cell receptor beta chains from one specimen sequenced in a study of regulatory T cells in long-lasting Graves disease. As to time point: newly diagnosed GD, antithyroid drugs for less than 3 months. PBMC-extracted RNA yielded the TCR library. With iRepertoire HTBI primers and Arm-PCR of CDR3 regions, TCR beta libraries were built. MiXCR, applied by TCRdb to the multiplex PCR reads, yields one record per CDR3 protein. The data hold roughly 560,000 distinct CDR3 sequences, with around 11% observed a single time. The same data also went into a second study, on T cells in Graves' hyperthyroidism and ophthalmopathy.

The starting material was peripheral blood mononuclear cells (PBMCs), obtained at new diagnosis, from a patient treated with antithyroid drugs. These receptor sequences come from a woman aged 30 to 39 with Graves disease.

The table lists this clonotype with a few counts. V is TRBV28 and J is TRBJ1-5, with D maybe TRBD1 (5 bases). From germline, CDR1 is MDHEN and CDR2 SYDVKM. V lost 4 bases to trimming and J lost 6 bases, with 13 bases between them. The CDR3 covers 14 residues. The CDR3 is CASSYGAPSQPQHF. CDR3 nucleotides: TGTGCCAGCAGTTACGGGGCCCCTAGTCAGCCCCAGCATTTT.

This clonotype has ten or more counts. The gene calls are TRBV5-1 and TRBJ2-7; 10 bases agree with TRBD1. This CDR3 region has 14 residues. V lost 3 bases and J lost 5; bases outside the gene matches: 5. Germline CDR1 and CDR2: SGHRS and YFSETQ. The CDR3 protein is CASSSDRGVNEQYF. For the CDR3, the DNA is TGCGCCAGCAGCTCGGACAGGGGGGTCAACGAGCAGTACTTC.

In this sample, this clonotype turned up many times. This chain joins TRBV11-2 and TRBJ1-2, with 10 positions matching TRBD1. J gave up 8 bases and V 1 base, and 4 bases lay outside the gene matches. The germline V gene has CDR1 SGHAT and CDR2 FQNNGV. The CDR3 covers 14 residues. The CDR3, as DNA: TGTGCCAGCAGCTTAGGACAGGGGGCGCGGGGCTACACCTTC. It encodes CASSLGQGARGYTF.

There are many counts of this clonotype. The chain links TRBV2 to TRBJ2-7; D ambiguous. The CDR3 consists of 15 residues. The V end lost 3 bases, the J end lost 2 bases, and 14 bases lay between the germline ends. The germline V gene has CDR1 SNHLY and CDR2 FYNNEI. CDR3 residues: CASSDYAGPPYEQYF. The CDR3 bases are TGTGCCAGCAGTGACTACGCCGGACCCCCCTACGAGCAGTACTTC.

This clonotype occurred many times. V usage is TRBV2 and J usage is TRBJ2-7, with 14 nucleotides matching TRBD2. CDR1 is SNHLY, CDR2 FYNNEI, per germline. This CDR3 has 14 amino acids. J lost 6 bases, V lost 4 bases, and 2 bases had no gene match. The CDR3 DNA follows: TGTGCCAGCAGTGCGGGACTAGCGGGAGCCGAGCAGTACTTC. Translated: CASSAGLAGAEQYF.

Notes on this clonotype: The conserved final phenylalanine or tryptophan is absent from the CDR3, which likely points to a read error. The V gene is TRBV14, the J gene TRBJ2-7, with TRBD2 as a possible D gene (7 bases). This CDR3 spans 14 amino acids. V lost 4 bases to trimming and J lost 1 base, with 11 bases between them. The germline V gene has CDR1 SGHDN and CDR2 FVKESK. In DNA, the CDR3 is TGTGCCAGCAGCCGGGGGGGCCGTTCCTACGAGCAGTACCTC. Translation: CASSRGGRSYEQYL.

The sample holds many counts of this clonotype. This chain uses TRBV7-3 with TRBJ2-7; tentative D call: TRBD1 (7 bases). Germline assignment: CDR1 SGHTA and CDR2 FQGTGA. V lost 5 bases, J lost 5 bases, and 19 bases lay in between. The CDR3 has 15 amino acids. CDR3 sequence: CASSTQGGPSHEQYF. CDR3 nucleotides: TGTGCCAGCAGCACTCAGGGGGGCCCGTCACACGAGCAGTACTTC.

This clonotype was recorded at least ten times. This rearrangement joins TRBV5-1 to TRBJ2-7; TRBD2 aligns across 11 bases. The CDR3 has 13 residues. Germline V lookup: CDR1 SGHRS, CDR2 YFSETQ. V lost 4 bases and J lost 5; bases outside the gene matches: 2. This CDR3 is CASSGGLADEQYF. CDR3 DNA sequence: TGCGCCAGCAGCGGGGGACTAGCGGACGAGCAGTACTTC.

Ten or more counts support this clonotype. The CDR3: CASSSGTAYLEQYF. Written as DNA, the CDR3 is TGTGCCAGCAGTTCGGGGACAGCGTACCTCGAGCAGTACTTC. The chain is built from TRBV28 and TRBJ2-7; 7 positions agree with TRBD1. Germline assignment: CDR1 MDHEN and CDR2 SYDVKM. There are 14 residues in the CDR3. Losses at the gene ends were 4 bases for V and 6 bases for J; bases not matched to a gene: 9.

The chain couples TRBV14 to TRBJ2-7, with D possibly TRBD2 on 5 matching bases. V dropped 2 bases and J dropped 3 bases, with 17 bases sitting between them. The germline CDR1 and CDR2 sequences are SGHDN and FVKESK. This CDR3 has 16 residues. This CDR3 reads CASSQNPLGRLYEQYF. The DNA for the CDR3 is TGTGCCAGCAGCCAAAACCCTCTAGGGAGACTCTACGAGCAGTACTTC. The full variable domain, with the rest looked up from reference TRBV14 and TRBJ2-7, is EAGVTQFPSHSVIEKGQTVTLRCDPISGHDNLYWYRRVMGKEIKFLLHFVKESKQDESGMPNNRFLAERTGGTYSTLKVQPAELEDSGVYFCASSQNPLGRLYEQYFGPGTRLTVT.

This sequence joins TRBV7-2 and TRBJ1-4; a possible D gene is TRBD1 (5 bases). The CDR3 contains 16 residues. CDR1 is SGHTA, CDR2 FQGNSA, per germline. Trimming left V 5 bases short and J 4 bases short, with 17 bases between. The CDR3 nucleotides read TGTGCCAGCAGCCGAATTCCGGGACTGCGTAATGAAAAACTGTTTTTT. Encoded protein: CASSRIPGLRNEKLFF.

Turning to this clonotype: At one end the junction does not follow the germline gene, possibly because of a read error. The chain has TRBV4-1 and TRBJ1-1; D not certain. The length of the CDR3 is 13 residues. Germline lookup yields CDR1 MGHRA and CDR2 YSYEKL. The CDR3 region is CASSQPWNAEAFF. DNA for the CDR3: TGCGCCAGCAGCCAACCCTGGAACGCTGAAGCTTTCTTT.